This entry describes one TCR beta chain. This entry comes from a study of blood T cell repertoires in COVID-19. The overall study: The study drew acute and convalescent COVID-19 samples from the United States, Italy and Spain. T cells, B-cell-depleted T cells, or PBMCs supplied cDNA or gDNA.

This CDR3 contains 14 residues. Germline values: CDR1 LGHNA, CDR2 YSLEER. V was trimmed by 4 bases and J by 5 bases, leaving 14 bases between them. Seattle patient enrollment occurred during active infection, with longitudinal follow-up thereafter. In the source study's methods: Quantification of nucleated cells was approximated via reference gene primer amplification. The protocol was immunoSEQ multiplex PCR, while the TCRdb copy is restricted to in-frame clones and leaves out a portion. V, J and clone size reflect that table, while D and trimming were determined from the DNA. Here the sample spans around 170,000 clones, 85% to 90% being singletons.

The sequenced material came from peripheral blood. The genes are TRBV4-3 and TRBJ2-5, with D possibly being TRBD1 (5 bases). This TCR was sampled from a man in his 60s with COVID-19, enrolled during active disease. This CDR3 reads CASSPRQWGETQYF. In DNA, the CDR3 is TGCGCCAGCAGCCCCAGACAGTGGGGCGAGACCCAGTACTTC.